This T cell receptor beta chain was observed in a study of Ad26.COV2.S vaccination and SARS-CoV-2 variants listed by TCRdb under 2021. In the study overall: TCRbeta repertoire sequencing served as the tool for gauging how specific and how broad the SARS-CoV-2-reactive T cell receptors were following Ad26.COV2.S vaccination. A total of around 32 samples were included in the TCR-sequenced set, comprising around 19 Ad26.COV2.S vaccine recipients, 5 placebo recipients and 8 SARS-CoV-2 convalescent individuals.

General findings and caveats noted by the study authors: After vaccination, spike-specific CD8+ and CD4+ T cell responses were reported to show substantial breadth. It was noted by the authors that total T cell responses may have been underestimated by the TCR breadth and depth analyses. Vaccine and placebo recipients had comparable non-spike TCR breadth, which fits with the vaccine containing only spike. Higher spike-specific TCR breadth was observed in Ad26.COV2.S recipients than in placebo recipients (P = 0.0014).

What this sample's time point label stands for: individuals recovered from natural SARS-CoV-2 infection. The CDR3 sequence holds 12 residues, the cysteine and phenylalanine included. CDR3 DNA only is kept here, 36 bases in frame from base 1. Sequences SQVTM (CDR1) and ANQGSEA (CDR2) are obtained from the germline V gene. Compared with germline, V lacks 8 bases and J lacks 7 bases; bases without a gene match: 9. With regard to this clone: No cognate antigen has been identified for it. Within one base of it there is no much larger clone, and no base qualities were kept.

The immunoSEQ Assay was used to sequence TCRbeta CDR3 regions. After extraction, genomic DNA underwent amplification by bias-controlled multiplex PCR, followed by high-throughput sequencing. The authors' analysis ran thus. To quantify the absolute abundance of every unique TCRbeta CDR3 region, sequences were collapsed and filtered. T cell fraction was estimated by normalizing TCRbeta template counts to usable DNA, which was measured by amplifying reference genes present in all nucleated cells. Repertoire TCRs were annotated as SARS-CoV-2-specific by exact matching of V gene, CDR3 amino acid sequence and J gene to a known reactive TCR set. The reference SARS-CoV-2 TCR set was derived from MIRA and filtered for enrichment in COVID-19-positive ImmuneCODE repertoires, a step that removed public or cross-reactive TCRs. Using the MIRA antigens, annotated TCRs were further analysed by specific ORF or by position within an ORF. Breadth was defined as annotated unique rearrangements over total unique productive rearrangements; depth was the summed frequency of those rearrangements. Group comparisons of TCR breadth used two-sided Wilcoxon rank-sum tests. TCRdb holds this immuneACCESS table with in-frame rearrangements only. Some clones are missing; in checked studies, unresolved V genes explain under half, and the rest has no known cause. The V and J calls and clone size were taken over from that table, and D and trimming were inferred from the DNA. The sample table shows over 110,000 clones, and 86% are seen once. About 5% of the sample lies in the top ten.

This TCR came from a human donor who had recovered from COVID-19. Sequenced material: peripheral blood, taken after recovery from COVID-19. The chain is assembled from TRBV29-1 and TRBJ1-1, and 8 bases in between align with TRBD1. The DNA is as follows: TGCAGCTCCCGTGGACAGGGAAATGAAGCTTTCTTT. Translated, it gives CSSRGQGNEAFF.